Sequencing of this T cell receptor (beta chain) was carried out in a study of T cell changes during pregnancy in multiple sclerosis. V gave up 2 bases and J gave up 5 bases, with 12 bases separating them. The CDR3 covers 14 residues. Per the germline V gene, CDR1 is SGHTA and CDR2 is FQGNSA. Repertoires were generated with immunoSEQ multiplex PCR, while TCRdb's copy carries only in-frame clones and drops some. Of 75,000 to 100,000 clones listed, 91% are singletons. The chain carries TRBV7-2 and TRBJ1-2; D not certain. This receptor was taken from a female donor in good health, enrolled as a control in a pregnancy study. Sequences were derived from peripheral blood, sampled after pregnancy. CDR3 in amino acids: CASSLSSLSYGYTF. The CDR3, as DNA: TGTGCCAGCAGCTTATCCTCCCTTAGTTATGGCTACACCTTC.